The clone carrying this T cell receptor (beta chain) was counted a few times. The antigen is unknown. The sample is drawn from a study of T cell repertoires in cytomegalovirus infection. Across the study: Public TCR beta signatures marked donors with CMV infection and the matching HLA. Study results and caveats: Dominating the ex vivo response were HLA-C-restricted CMV-specific TCR beta clonotypes.

Germline CDR1 and CDR2: LNHDA and SQIVND (reference sequence). CDR3 length equals 17 residues. V gave up 5 bases and J gave up 6 bases, with 26 bases separating them. TCRdb independently ran MiXCR on the reads; one entry per CDR3 protein. The top ten clones hold 43% of a sample with roughly 500,000 distinct CDR3 sequences, about 44% of them seen once. Here the sequenced sample was cultured PBMCs, taken from culture after CMV antigen stimulation. The source of this sequence is a human donor in good health (CMV status not recorded). Some clones in this sample may be carry-over from other donors' samples. V usage is TRBV19 and J usage is TRBJ2-7, with a possible D match to TRBD2 (5 bases). In nucleotides, the CDR3 is TGTGCCAGTAGTCCCGCCTCCTCGGGCCTAGCTCCCTTCGAGCAGTACTTC. Protein sequence: CASSPASSGLAPFEQYF.